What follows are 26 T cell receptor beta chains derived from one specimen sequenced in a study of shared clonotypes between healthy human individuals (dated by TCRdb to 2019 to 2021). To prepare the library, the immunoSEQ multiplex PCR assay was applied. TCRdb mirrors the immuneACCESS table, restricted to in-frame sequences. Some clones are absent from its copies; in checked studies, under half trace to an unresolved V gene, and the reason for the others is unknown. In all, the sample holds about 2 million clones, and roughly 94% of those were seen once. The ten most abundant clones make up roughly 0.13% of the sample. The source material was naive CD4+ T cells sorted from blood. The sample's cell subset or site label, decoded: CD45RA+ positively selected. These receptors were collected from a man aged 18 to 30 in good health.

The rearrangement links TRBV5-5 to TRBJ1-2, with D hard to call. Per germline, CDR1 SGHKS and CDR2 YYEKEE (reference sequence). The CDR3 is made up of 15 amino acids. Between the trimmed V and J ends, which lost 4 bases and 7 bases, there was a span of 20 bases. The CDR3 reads CASSLSLGVSGGYTF. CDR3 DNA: TGTGCCAGCAGCCTAAGCTTGGGTGTTTCGGGTGGCTACACCTTC.

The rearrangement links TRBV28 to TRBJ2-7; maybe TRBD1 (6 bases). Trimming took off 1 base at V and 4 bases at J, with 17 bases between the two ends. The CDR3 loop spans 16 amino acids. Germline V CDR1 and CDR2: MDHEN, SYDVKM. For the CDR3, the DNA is TGTGCCAGCAGTTTATCGCACAGGGTCTTAAGTTACGAGCAGTACTTC. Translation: CASSLSHRVLSYEQYF. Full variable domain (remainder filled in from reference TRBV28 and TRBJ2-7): DVKVTQSSRYLVKRTGEKVFLECVQDMDHENMFWYRQDPGLGLRLIYFSYDVKMKEKGDIPEGYSVSREKKERFSLILESASTNQTSMYLCASSLSHRVLSYEQYFGPGTRLTVT.

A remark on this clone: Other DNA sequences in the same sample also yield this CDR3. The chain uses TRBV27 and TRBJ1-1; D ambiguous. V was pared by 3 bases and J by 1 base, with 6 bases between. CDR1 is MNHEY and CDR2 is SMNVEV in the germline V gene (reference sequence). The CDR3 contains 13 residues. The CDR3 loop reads CASSFRGNTEAFF. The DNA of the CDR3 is TGTGCCAGCAGTTTTCGCGGGAACACTGAAGCTTTCTTT.

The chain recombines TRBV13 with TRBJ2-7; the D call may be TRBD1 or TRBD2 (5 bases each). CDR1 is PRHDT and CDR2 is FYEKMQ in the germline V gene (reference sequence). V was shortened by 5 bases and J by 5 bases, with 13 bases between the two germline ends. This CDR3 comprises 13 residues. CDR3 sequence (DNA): TGTGCCAGCAGCGGGGTTAGGGGACACGAGCAGTACTTC. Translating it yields CASSGVRGHEQYF.

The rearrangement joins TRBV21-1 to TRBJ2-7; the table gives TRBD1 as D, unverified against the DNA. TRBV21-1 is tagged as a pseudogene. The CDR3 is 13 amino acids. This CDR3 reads CASSMGTCYEQYF. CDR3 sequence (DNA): TGTGCCAGCAGCATGGGCACGTGCTACGAGCAGTACTTC.

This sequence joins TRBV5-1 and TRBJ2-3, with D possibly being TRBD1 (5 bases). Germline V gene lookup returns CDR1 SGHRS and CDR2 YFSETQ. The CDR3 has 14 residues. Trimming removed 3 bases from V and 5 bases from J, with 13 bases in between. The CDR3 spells CASSWAGIGDTQYF. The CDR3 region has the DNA TGCGCCAGCAGCTGGGCAGGGATCGGAGATACGCAGTATTTT.

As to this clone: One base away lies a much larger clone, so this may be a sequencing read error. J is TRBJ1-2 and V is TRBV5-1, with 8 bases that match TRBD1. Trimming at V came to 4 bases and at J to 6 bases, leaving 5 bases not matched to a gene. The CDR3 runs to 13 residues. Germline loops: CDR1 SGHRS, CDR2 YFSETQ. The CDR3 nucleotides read TGCGCCAGCAGCCCCAGGACAGGGAATGGCTACACCTTC. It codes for CASSPRTGNGYTF.

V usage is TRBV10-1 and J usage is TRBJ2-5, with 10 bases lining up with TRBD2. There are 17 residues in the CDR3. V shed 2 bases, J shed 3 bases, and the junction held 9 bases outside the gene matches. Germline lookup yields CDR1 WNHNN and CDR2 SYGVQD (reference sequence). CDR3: CASSEGLSSGSEETQYF. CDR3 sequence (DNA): TGCGCCAGCAGTGAGGGTTTGTCTAGCGGGAGCGAAGAGACCCAGTACTTC.

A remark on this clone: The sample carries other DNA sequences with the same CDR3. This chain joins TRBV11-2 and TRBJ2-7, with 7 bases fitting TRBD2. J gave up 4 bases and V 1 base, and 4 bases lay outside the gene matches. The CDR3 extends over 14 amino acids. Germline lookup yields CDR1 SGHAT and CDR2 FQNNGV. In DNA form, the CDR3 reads TGTGCCAGCAGCTTAGGACTAGCTGGGTACGAGCAGTACTTC. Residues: CASSLGLAGYEQYF.

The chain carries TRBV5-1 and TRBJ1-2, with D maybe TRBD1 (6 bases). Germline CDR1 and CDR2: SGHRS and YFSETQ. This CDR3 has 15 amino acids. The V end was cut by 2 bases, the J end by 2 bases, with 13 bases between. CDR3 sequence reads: CASSFVGTLNYGYTF. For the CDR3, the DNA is TGCGCCAGCAGCTTTGTAGGGACACTAAACTATGGCTACACCTTC.

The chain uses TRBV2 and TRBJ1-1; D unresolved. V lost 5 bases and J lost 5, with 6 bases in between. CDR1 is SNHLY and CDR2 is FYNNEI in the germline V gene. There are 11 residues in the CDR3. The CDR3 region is CASSPLTEAFF. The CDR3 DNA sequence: TGTGCCAGCAGTCCACTTACTGAAGCTTTCTTT.

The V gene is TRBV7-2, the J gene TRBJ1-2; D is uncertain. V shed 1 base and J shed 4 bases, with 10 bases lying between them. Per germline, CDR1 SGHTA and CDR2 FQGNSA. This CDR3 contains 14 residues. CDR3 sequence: CASSLEHSTYGYTF. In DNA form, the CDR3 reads TGTGCCAGCAGCTTAGAACATTCTACCTATGGCTACACCTTC.

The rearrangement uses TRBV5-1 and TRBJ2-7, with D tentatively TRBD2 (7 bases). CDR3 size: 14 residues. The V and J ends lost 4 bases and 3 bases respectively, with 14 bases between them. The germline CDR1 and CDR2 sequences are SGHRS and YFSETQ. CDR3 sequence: CASSPGAGVYEQYF. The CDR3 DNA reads TGCGCCAGCAGCCCGGGGGCGGGAGTCTACGAGCAGTACTTC.

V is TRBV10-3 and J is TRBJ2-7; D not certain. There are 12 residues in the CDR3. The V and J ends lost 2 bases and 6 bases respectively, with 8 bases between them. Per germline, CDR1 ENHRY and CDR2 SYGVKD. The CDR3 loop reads CAISEARLEQYF. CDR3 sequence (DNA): TGTGCCATCAGTGAGGCCCGGCTCGAGCAGTACTTC.

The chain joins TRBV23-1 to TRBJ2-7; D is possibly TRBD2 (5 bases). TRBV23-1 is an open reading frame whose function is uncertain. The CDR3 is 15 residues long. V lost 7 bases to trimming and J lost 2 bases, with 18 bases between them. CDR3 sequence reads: CASTLGEVSAYEQYF. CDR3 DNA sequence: TGCGCCAGCACCCTCGGGGAAGTTTCGGCCTACGAGCAGTACTTC.

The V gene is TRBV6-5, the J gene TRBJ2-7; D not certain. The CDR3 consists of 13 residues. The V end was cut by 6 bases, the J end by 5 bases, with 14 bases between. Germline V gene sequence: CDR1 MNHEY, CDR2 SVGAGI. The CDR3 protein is CASSSIDRHEQYF. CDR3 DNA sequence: TGTGCCAGCAGCTCCATCGATAGACACGAGCAGTACTTC.

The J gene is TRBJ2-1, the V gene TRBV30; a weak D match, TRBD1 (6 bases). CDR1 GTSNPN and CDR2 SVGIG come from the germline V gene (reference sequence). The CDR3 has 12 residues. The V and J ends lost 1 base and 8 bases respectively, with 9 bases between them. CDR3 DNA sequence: TGTGCCTGGAGTGGGGGGCTCGATGAGCAGTTCTTC. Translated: CAWSGGLDEQFF.

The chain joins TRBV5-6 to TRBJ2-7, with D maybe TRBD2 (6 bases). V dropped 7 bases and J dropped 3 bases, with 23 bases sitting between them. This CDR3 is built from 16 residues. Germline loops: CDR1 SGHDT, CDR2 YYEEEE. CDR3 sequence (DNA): TGTGCCAGCGCCTCCGGGACTGGGCACGGTGGCTACGAGCAGTACTTC. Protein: CASASGTGHGGYEQYF. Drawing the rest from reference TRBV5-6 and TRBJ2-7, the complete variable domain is DAGVTQSPTHLIKTRGQQVTLRCSPKSGHDTVSWYQQALGQGPQFIFQYYEEEERQRGNFPDRFSGHQFPNYSSELNVNALLLGDSALYLCASASGTGHGGYEQYFGPGTRLTVT.

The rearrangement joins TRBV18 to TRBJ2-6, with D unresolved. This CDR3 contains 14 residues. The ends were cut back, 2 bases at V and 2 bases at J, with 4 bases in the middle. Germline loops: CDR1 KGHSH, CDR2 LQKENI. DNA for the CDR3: TGTGCCAGCTCACCAAATGCTGGGGCCAACGTCCTGACTTTC. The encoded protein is CASSPNAGANVLTF.

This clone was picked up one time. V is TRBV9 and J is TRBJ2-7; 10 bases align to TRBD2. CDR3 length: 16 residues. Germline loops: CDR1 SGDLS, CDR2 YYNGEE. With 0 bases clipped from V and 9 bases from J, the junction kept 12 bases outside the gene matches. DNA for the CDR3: TGTGCCAGCAGCGTAGAATCAGAGCGGGAGGGATCCGGGCAGTACTTC. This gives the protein CASSVESEREGSGQYF.

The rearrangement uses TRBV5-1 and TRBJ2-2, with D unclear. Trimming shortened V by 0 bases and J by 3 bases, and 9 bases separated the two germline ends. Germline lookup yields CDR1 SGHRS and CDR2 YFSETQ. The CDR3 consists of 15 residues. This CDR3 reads CASSLVWLDTGELFF. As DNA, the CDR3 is TGCGCCAGCAGCTTGGTATGGCTCGACACCGGGGAGCTGTTTTTT.

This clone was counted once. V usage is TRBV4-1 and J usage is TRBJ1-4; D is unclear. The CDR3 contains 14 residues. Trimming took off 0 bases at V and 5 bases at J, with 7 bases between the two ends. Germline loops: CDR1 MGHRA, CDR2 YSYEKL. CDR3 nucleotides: TGCGCCAGCAGCCAAGATCTGGGGAATGAAAAACTGTTTTTT. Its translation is CASSQDLGNEKLFF.

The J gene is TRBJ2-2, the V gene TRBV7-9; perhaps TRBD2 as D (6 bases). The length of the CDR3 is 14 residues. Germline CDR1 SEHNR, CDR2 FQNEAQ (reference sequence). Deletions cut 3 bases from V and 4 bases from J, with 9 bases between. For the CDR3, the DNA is TGTGCCAGCAGCTTCGGGGGTTTCACCGGGGAGCTGTTTTTT. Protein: CASSFGGFTGELFF.

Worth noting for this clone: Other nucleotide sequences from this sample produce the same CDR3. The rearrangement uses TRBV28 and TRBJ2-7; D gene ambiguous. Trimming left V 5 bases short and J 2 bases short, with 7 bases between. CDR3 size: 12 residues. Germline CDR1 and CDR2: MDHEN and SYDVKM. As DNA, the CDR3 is TGTGCCAGCAGTCTAACCACCTACGAGCAGTACTTC. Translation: CASSLTTYEQYF.

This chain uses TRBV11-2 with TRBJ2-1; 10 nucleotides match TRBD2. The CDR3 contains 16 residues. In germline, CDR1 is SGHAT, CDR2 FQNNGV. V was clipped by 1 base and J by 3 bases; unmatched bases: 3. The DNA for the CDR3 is TGTGCCAGCAGCTTAGGAGCGGGAGGGCTCTACAATGAGCAGTTCTTC. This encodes CASSLGAGGLYNEQFF.

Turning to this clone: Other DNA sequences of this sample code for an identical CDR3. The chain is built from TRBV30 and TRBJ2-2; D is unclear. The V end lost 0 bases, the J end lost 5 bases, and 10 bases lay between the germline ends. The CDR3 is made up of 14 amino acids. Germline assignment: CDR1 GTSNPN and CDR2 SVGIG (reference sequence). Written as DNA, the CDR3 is TGTGCCTGGAGTGTCGAGACACCAACCGGGGAGCTGTTTTTT. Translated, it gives CAWSVETPTGELFF.